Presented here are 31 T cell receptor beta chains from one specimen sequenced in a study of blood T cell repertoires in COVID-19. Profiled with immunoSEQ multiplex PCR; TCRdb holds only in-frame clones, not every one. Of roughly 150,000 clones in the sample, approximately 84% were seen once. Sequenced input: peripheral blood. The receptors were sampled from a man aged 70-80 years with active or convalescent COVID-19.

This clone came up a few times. The CDR3 protein is CASSIDKNTEAFF. CDR3 bases: TGTGCCAGCAGTATCGACAAGAACACTGAAGCTTTCTTT. This chain joins TRBV2 and TRBJ1-1; no definite D call. From germline, CDR1 is SNHLY and CDR2 FYNNEI. The CDR3 runs to 13 residues. Between the trimmed V and J ends, which lost 5 bases and 1 base, there was a span of 8 bases.

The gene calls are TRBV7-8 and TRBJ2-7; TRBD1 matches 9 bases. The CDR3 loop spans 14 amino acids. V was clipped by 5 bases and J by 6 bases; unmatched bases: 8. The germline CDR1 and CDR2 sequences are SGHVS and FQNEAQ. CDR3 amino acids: CASSNRDRASEQYF. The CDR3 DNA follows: TGTGCCAGCAGCAACCGGGACAGGGCCTCCGAGCAGTACTTC. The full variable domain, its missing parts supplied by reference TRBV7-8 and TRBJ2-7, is GAGVSQSPRYKVAKRGQDVALRCDPISGHVSLFWYQQALGQGPEFLTYFQNEAQLDKSGLPSDRFFAERPEGSVSTLKIQRTQQEDSAVYLCASSNRDRASEQYFGPGTRLTVT.

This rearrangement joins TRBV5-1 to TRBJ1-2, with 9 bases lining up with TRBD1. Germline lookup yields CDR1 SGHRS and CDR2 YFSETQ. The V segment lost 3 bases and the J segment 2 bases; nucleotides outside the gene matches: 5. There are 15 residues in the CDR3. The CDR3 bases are TGCGCCAGCAGCTCTAGGACAGGGGTAAACTATGGCTACACCTTC. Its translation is CASSSRTGVNYGYTF.

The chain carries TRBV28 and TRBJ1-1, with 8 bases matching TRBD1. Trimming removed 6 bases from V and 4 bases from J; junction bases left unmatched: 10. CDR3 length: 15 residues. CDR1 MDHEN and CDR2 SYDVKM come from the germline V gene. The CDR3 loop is CASRPATGEGTEAFF. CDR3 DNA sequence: TGTGCCAGCAGGCCCGCGACAGGGGAAGGCACTGAAGCTTTCTTT.

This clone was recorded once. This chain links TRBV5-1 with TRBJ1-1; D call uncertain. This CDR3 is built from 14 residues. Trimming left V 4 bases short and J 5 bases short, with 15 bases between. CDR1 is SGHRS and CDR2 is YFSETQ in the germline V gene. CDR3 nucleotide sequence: TGCGCCAGCAGCCTTGGGGTCCCGGGGACTGAAGCTTTCTTT. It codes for CASSLGVPGTEAFF. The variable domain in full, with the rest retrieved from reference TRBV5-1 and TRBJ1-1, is KAGVTQTPRYLIKTRGQQVTLSCSPISGHRSVSWYQQTPGQGLQFLFEYFSETQRNKGNFPGRFSGRQFSNSRSEMNVSTLELGDSALYLCASSLGVPGTEAFFGQGTRLTVV.

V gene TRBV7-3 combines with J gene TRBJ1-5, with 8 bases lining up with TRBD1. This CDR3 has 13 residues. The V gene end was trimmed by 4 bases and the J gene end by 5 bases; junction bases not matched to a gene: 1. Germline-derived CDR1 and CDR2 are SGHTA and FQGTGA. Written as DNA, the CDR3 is TGTGCCAGCAGCTCGGACAGGGATCAGCCCCAGCATTTT. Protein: CASSSDRDQPQHF.

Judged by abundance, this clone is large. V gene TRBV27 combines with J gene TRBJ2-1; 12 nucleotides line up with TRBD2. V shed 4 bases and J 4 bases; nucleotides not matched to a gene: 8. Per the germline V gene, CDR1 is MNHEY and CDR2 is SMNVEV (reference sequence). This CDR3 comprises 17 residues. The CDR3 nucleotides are TGTGCCAGCAGTTCGACTAGCGGGAGATCGTCTTACAATGAGCAGTTCTTC. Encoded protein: CASSSTSGRSSYNEQFF.

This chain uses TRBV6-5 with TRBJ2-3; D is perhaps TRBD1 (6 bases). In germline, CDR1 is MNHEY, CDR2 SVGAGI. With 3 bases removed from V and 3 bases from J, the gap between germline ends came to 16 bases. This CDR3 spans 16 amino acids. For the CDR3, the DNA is TGTGCCAGCAGTTATTCGGTCGGGACATTAACAGATACGCAGTATTTT. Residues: CASSYSVGTLTDTQYF.

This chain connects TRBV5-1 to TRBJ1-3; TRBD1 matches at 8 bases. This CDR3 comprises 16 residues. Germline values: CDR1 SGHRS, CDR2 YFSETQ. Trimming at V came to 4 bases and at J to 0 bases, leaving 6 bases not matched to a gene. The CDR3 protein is CASSPRQGSSGNTIYF. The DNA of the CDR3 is TGCGCCAGCAGCCCGCGACAGGGGAGCTCTGGAAACACCATATATTTT.

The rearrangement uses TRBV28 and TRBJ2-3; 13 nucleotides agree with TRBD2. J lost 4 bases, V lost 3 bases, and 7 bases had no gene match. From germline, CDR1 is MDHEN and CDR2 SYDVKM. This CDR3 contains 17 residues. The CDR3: CASSFTGLAGASDTQYF. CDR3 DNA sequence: TGTGCCAGCAGTTTTACAGGACTAGCGGGAGCGTCAGATACGCAGTATTTT.

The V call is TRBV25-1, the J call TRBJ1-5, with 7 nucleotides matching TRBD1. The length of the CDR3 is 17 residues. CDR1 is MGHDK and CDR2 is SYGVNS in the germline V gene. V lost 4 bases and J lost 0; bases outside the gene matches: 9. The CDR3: CASSVRGIPNSNQPQHF. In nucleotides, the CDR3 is TGTGCCAGCAGTGTCAGGGGGATACCAAATAGCAATCAGCCCCAGCATTTT.

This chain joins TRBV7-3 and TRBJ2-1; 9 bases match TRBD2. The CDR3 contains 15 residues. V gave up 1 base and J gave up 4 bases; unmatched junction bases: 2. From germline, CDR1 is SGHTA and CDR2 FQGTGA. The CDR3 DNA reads TGTGCCAGCAGCTTAAGGGCGGGAGGGTACAATGAGCAGTTCTTC. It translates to CASSLRAGGYNEQFF.

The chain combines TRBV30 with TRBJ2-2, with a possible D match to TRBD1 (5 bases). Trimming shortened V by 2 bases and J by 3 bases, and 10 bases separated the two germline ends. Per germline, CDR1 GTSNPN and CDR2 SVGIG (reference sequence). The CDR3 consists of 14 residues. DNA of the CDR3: TGTGCCTGGAGTTCGCAGGGTTACACCGGGGAGCTGTTTTTT. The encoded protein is CAWSSQGYTGELFF.

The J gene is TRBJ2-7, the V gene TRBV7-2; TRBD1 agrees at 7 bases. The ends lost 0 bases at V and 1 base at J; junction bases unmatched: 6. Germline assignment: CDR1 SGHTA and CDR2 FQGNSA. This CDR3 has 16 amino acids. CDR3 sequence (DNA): TGTGCCAGCAGCTTAGCGGGAGAGACAGGGTCCTACGAGCAGTACTTC. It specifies CASSLAGETGSYEQYF.

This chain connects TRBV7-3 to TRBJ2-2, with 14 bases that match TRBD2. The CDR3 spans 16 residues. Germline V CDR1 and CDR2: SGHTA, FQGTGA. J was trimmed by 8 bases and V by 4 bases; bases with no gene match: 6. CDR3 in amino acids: CASSSRLAGGGGELFF. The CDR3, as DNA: TGTGCCAGCAGCTCCCGACTAGCGGGAGGGGGTGGGGAGCTGTTTTTT.

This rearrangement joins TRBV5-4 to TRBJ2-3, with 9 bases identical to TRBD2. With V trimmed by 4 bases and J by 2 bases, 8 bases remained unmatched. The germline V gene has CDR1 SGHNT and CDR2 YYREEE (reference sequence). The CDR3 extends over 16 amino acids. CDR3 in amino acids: CASSPHSGGNTDTQYF. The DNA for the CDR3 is TGTGCCAGCAGCCCCCATAGCGGGGGAAACACAGATACGCAGTATTTT.

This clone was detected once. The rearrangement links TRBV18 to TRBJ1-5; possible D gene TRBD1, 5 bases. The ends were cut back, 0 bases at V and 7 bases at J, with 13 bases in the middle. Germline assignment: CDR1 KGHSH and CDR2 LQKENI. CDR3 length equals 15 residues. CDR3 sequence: CASSPPSRADQPQHF. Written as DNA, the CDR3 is TGTGCCAGCTCACCACCTTCCAGGGCGGACCAGCCCCAGCATTTT.

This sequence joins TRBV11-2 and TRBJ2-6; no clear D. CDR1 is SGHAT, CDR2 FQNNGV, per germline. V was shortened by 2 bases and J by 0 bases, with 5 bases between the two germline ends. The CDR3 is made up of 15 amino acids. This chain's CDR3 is CASSLRSSGANVLTF. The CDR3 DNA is TGTGCCAGCAGCTTAAGGAGCTCTGGGGCCAACGTCCTGACTTTC.

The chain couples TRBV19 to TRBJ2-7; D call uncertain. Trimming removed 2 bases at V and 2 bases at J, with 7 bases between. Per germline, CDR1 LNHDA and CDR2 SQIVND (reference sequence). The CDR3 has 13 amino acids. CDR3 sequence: CASSIKTAYEQYF. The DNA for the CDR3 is TGTGCCAGTAGTATAAAAACGGCCTACGAGCAGTACTTC.

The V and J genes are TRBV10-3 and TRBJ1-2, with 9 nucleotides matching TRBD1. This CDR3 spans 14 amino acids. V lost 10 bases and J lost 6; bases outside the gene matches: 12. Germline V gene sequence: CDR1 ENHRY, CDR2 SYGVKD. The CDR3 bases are TGTGCCACCCTACGGACAGGGGTAGACGATGGCTACACCTTC. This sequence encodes CATLRTGVDDGYTF.

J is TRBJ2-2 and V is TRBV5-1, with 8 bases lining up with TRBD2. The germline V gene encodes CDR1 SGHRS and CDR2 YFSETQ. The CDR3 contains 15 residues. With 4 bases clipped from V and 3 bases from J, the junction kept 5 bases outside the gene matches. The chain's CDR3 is CASSLSGSDTGELFF. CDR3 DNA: TGCGCCAGCAGCCTGAGCGGGAGCGACACCGGGGAGCTGTTTTTT. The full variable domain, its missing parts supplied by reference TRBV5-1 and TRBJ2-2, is KAGVTQTPRYLIKTRGQQVTLSCSPISGHRSVSWYQQTPGQGLQFLFEYFSETQRNKGNFPGRFSGRQFSNSRSEMNVSTLELGDSALYLCASSLSGSDTGELFFGEGSRLTVL.

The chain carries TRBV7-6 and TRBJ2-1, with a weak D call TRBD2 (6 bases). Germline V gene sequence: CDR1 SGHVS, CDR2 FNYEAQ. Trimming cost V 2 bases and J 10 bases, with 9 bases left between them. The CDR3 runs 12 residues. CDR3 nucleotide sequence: TGTGCCAGCAGCTTAACGGGAGACGAGCAGTTCTTC. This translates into CASSLTGDEQFF.

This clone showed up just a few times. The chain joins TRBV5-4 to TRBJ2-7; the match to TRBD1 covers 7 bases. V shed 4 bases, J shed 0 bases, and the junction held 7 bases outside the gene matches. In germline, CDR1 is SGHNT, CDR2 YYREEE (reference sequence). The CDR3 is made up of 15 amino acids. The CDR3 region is CASSLGQMSSYEQYF. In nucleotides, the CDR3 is TGTGCCAGCAGCCTGGGACAGATGAGCTCCTACGAGCAGTACTTC.

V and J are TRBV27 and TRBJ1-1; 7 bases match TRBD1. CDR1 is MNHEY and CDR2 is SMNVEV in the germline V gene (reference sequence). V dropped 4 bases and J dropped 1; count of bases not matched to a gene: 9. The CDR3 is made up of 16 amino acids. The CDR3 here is CASSSDRGQWNTEAFF. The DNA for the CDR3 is TGTGCCAGCAGTTCCGACCGGGGACAGTGGAACACTGAAGCTTTCTTT.

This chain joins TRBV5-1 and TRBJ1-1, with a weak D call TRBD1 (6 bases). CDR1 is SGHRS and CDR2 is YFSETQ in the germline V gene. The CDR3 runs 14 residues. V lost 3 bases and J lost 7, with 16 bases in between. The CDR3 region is CASSSAGTNYEAFF. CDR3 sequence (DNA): TGCGCCAGCAGCTCAGCCGGGACAAACTATGAAGCTTTCTTT. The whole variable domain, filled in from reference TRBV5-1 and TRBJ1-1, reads KAGVTQTPRYLIKTRGQQVTLSCSPISGHRSVSWYQQTPGQGLQFLFEYFSETQRNKGNFPGRFSGRQFSNSRSEMNVSTLELGDSALYLCASSSAGTNYEAFFGQGTRLTVV.

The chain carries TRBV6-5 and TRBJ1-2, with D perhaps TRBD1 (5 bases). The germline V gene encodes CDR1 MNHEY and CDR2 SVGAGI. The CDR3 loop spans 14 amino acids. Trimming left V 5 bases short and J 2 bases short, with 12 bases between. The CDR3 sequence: CASSPRGGNYGYTF. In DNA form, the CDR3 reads TGTGCCAGCAGTCCCCGGGGGGGGAACTATGGCTACACCTTC.

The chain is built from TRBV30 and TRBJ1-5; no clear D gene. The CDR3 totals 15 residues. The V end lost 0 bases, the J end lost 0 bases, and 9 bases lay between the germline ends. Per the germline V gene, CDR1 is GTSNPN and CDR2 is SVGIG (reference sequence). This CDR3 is CAWSVGGNSNQPQHF. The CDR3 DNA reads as TGTGCCTGGAGTGTCGGAGGAAATAGCAATCAGCCCCAGCATTTT. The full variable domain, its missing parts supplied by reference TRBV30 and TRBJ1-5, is SQTIHQWPATLVQPVGSPLSLECTVEGTSNPNLYWYRQAAGRGLQLLFYSVGIGQISSEVPQNLSASRPQDRQFILSSKKLLLSDSGFYLCAWSVGGNSNQPQHFGDGTRLSIL.

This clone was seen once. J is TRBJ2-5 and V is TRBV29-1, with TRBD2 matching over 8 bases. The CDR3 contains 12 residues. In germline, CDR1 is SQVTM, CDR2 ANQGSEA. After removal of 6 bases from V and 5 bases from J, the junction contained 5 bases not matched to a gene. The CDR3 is CSVASGSETQYF. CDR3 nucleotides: TGCAGCGTCGCTAGCGGGTCGGAGACCCAGTACTTC.

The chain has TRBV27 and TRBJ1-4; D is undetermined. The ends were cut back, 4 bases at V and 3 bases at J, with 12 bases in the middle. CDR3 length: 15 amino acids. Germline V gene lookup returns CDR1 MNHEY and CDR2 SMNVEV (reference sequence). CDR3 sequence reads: CASSYRVEANEKLFF. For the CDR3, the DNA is TGTGCCAGCAGTTATCGGGTGGAGGCTAATGAAAAACTGTTTTTT.

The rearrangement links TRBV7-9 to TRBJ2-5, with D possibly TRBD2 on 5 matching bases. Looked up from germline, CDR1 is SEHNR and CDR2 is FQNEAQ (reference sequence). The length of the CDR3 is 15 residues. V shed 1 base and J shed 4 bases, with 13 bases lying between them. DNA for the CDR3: TGTGCCAGCAGCTTAGGGACTCTCCGCGGAGAGACCCAGTACTTC. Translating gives CASSLGTLRGETQYF.

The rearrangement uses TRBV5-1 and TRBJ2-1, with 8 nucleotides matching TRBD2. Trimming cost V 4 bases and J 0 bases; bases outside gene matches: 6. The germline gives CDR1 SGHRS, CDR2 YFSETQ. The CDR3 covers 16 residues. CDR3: CASSEIAGYSYNEQFF. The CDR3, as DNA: TGCGCCAGCAGCGAAATAGCGGGATACTCCTACAATGAGCAGTTCTTC. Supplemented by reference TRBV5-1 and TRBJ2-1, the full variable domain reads KAGVTQTPRYLIKTRGQQVTLSCSPISGHRSVSWYQQTPGQGLQFLFEYFSETQRNKGNFPGRFSGRQFSNSRSEMNVSTLELGDSALYLCASSEIAGYSYNEQFFGPGTRLTVL.